These T cell receptor beta chains were read from a single sample in a study of early T cells in non-severe SARS-CoV-2 infection. TCRdb processed the 5' RACE reads anew with MiXCR; each CDR3 protein has one entry. Altogether 70,000 or so distinct CDR3 sequences are present, 10% being singletons, with the ten largest covering 6.5% to 8.5%. This material consisted of whole blood, taken at baseline. These receptors were collected from an adult who was a healthcare worker with PCR-confirmed SARS-CoV-2 infection or an uninfected control (not recorded which). CDR3s include the opening cysteine and the closing phenylalanine or tryptophan. The D gene is left open where the match is weak. Part of the rows lack a size; the others show once, few, many or a class for expanded clones.

TRBV5-1,TRBD1,many,TRBJ2-1,TGCGCCAGCAGCTTGGCAGGGGACAGGGCCAATGAGCAGTTCTTC,CASSLAGDRANEQFF
TRBV2,-,many,TRBJ1-6,TGTGCCAGCAGTGGGACAGCCTATAATTCACCCCTCCACTTT,CASSGTAYNSPLHF
TRBV5-1,-,-,TRBJ2-1,TGCGCCAGCAGCTTTTCGGCTAGCGCAGGAAATGAGCAGTTCTTC,CASSFSASAGNEQFF
TRBV7-2,-,many,TRBJ2-7,TGTGCCAGCAGCTTATCTCCAGGGGCCTACGAGCAGTACTTC,CASSLSPGAYEQYF
TRBV5-5,-,few,TRBJ2-2,TGTGCCAGCAGCTTGCTGGCAGGGCTCGACACCGGGGAGCTGTTTTTT,CASSLLAGLDTGELFF
TRBV11-2,-,few,TRBJ2-4,TGTGCCAGCAGCCCTATTCGGGGAAGACTAGCCAAAAACATTCAGTACTTC,CASSPIRGRLAKNIQYF
TRBV14,-,few,TRBJ1-4,TGTGCCAGCAGCCAAGCAAGGGGTAGGACTGAAAAACTGTTTTTT,CASSQARGRTEKLFF
TRBV7-2,TRBD2,-,TRBJ2-3,TGTGCCAGCAGCTTAGCGGCCCTAGCGGGGGCAGATACGCAGTATTTT,CASSLAALAGADTQYF
TRBV3-1,TRBD1,-,TRBJ2-7,TGTGCCAGCAGCCAGACAGGGGGCGCGGCCTACGAGCAGTACTTC,CASSQTGGAAYEQYF
TRBV10-2,-,few,TRBJ2-3,TGCGCCAGCAGTGACCCTTCTCCCCGTGGGCAGTATTTT,CASSDPSPRGQYF
TRBV5-1,-,few,TRBJ2-1,TGCGCCAGCAGCTTGGGGCGGGAAGGAAATGAGCAGTTCTTC,CASSLGREGNEQFF
TRBV7-9,-,-,TRBJ1-4,TGTGCCAGCAGCCGAGTCCGGGGAGAGGCAACTAATGAAAAACTGTTTTTT,CASSRVRGEATNEKLFF
TRBV20-1,TRBD2,few,TRBJ2-1,TGCAGTGCTTCCCGACTAGCGGGGGGTCGCGAGCAGTTCTTC,CSASRLAGGREQFF
TRBV7-2,-,many,TRBJ1-5,TGTGCCAGCGGGGGGGCCCGGAGCAATCAGCCCCAGCATTTT,CASGGARSNQPQHF
TRBV10-1,TRBD1,many,TRBJ2-7,TGCCCGCAAACAGGGGTAGCATACGAGCAGTACTTC,CPQTGVAYEQYF
TRBV27,-,-,TRBJ1-3,TGTGCCAGCAGTACTCGACGGGGCCCTGGAAACACCATATATTTT,CASSTRRGPGNTIYF
TRBV4-1,-,-,TRBJ2-2,TGCGCCAGCAGCCAAGTTCCACCCACCGGGGAGCTGTTTTTT,CASSQVPPTGELFF
TRBV5-5,TRBD2,many,TRBJ2-3,TGTGCCAGCGATCCAACGAAGACTAGCGGGGGCACAGATACGCAGTATTTT,CASDPTKTSGGTDTQYF
TRBV6-2/TRBV6-3,-,-,TRBJ2-1,TGTGCCAGCAGTTACGAGGAATCCAGGGTCTACAATGAGCAGTTCTTC,CASSYEESRVYNEQFF
TRBV24-1,-,-,TRBJ1-5,TGTGCCACCAGTGATTCGTCCTACAGGGCTGGCAATCAGCCCCAGCATTTT,CATSDSSYRAGNQPQHF
TRBV10-3,-,few,TRBJ1-2,TGTGCCACCACTCAGGAGGGGCGCACCTATGGCTACACCTTC,CATTQEGRTYGYTF
TRBV5-6,-,many,TRBJ2-2,TGTGCCAGCAGCCTGAAGGGCACAGCGAACACCGGGGAGCTGTTTTTT,CASSLKGTANTGELFF
TRBV5-1,-,few,TRBJ1-1,TGCGCCAGCAGCTCGAGCGAGGGCACTGAAGCTTTCTTT,CASSSSEGTEAFF
TRBV2,-,few,TRBJ2-3,TGTGCCAGCAGTAAGAGGTGGGGGGAGGATACGCAGTATTTT,CASSKRWGEDTQYF
TRBV7-2,-,-,TRBJ1-1,TGTGCCAGCAGCTTACCCGGGACACAAAGAGAAGCTTTCTTT,CASSLPGTQREAFF
TRBV13,TRBD1,many,TRBJ1-6,TGTGCCAGCAGCTTCGGGGGACAGGAGGGTTCACCCCTCCACTTT,CASSFGGQEGSPLHF
TRBV29-1,TRBD1,many,TRBJ2-1,TGCAGCGTTTCGGGACAGGGTCATCTCAATGAGCAGTTCTTC,CSVSGQGHLNEQFF
TRBV7-9,-,many,TRBJ1-1,TGTGCCAGCAGCCCAGGACTGGGGAACACTGAAGCTTTCTTT,CASSPGLGNTEAFF
TRBV30,-,-,TRBJ2-7,TGTGCCTGGAGTGCGCCGGGGAAGTTGGACGAGCAGTACTTC,CAWSAPGKLDEQYF
TRBV5-1,-,few,TRBJ2-7,TGCGCCAGCAGCTTGAACTCGGGGGATAGATACGAGCAGTACTTC,CASSLNSGDRYEQYF
TRBV4-2,-,-,TRBJ2-3,TGTGCCAGCAGCCAAGGGGACGGCAGCACAGATACGCAGTATTTT,CASSQGDGSTDTQYF
TRBV5-6,-,few,TRBJ1-5,TGTGCCAGCAGCTACTTTAGCAATCAGCCCCAGCATTTT,CASSYFSNQPQHF